This passage covers 31 T cell receptor beta chains from one sample sequenced in a study of shared clonotypes between healthy human individuals. Measured with immunoSEQ multiplex PCR; TCRdb has only the in-frame clones, and not every one. The table shows about 1,500,000 clones, with approximately 96% occurring only once. Sample: naive CD4+ T cells sorted from blood. As to subset: CD45RA+ positively selected. The receptors were sampled from a man aged 30 to 45 in good health.

V and J are TRBV9 and TRBJ2-7; 10 bases are shared with TRBD2. V was pared by 0 bases and J by 2 bases, with 11 bases of the junction left unmatched. Germline CDR1 SGDLS, CDR2 YYNGEE. The CDR3 totals 18 residues. The DNA for the CDR3 is TGTGCCAGCAGCGTAGCGCCTAGCGGGAGTTGGAGGGCCTACGAGCAGTACTTC. Protein product: CASSVAPSGSWRAYEQYF.

The V and J genes are TRBV5-4 and TRBJ2-3; either TRBD1 or TRBD2 may fit D (6 bases each). The CDR3 totals 16 residues. Germline CDR1 is SGHNT and CDR2 is YYREEE (reference sequence). The V end lost 0 bases, the J end lost 8 bases, and 19 bases lay between the germline ends. This CDR3 reads CASSLGRQAGGSTQYF. The CDR3 DNA reads as TGTGCCAGCAGCTTGGGGAGACAGGCTGGAGGGTCTACGCAGTATTTT.

The chain links TRBV14 to TRBJ2-7; a possible D gene is TRBD2 (5 bases). Germline V gene lookup returns CDR1 SGHDN and CDR2 FVKESK. The CDR3 spans 17 residues. Trimming pared 3 bases from V and 2 bases from J, leaving 20 bases between. The CDR3 DNA is TGTGCCAGCAGCCAGGATATTAGACACGGGGTTACCTACGAGCAGTACTTC. It codes for CASSQDIRHGVTYEQYF.

The chain has TRBV27 and TRBJ1-6; D possibly corresponds to TRBD1 (6 bases). This CDR3 comprises 17 residues. Germline V gene data show CDR1 as MNHEY and CDR2 as SMNVEV (reference sequence). The V end lost 1 base, the J end lost 6 bases, and 16 bases lay between the germline ends. The CDR3 protein is CASSLFGGQGFNSPLHF. Written as DNA, the CDR3 is TGTGCCAGCAGTTTATTTGGGGGCCAGGGGTTTAATTCACCCCTCCACTTT.

The chain employs TRBV5-1 and TRBJ2-2; D gene uncertain. This CDR3 is built from 15 residues. V gave up 4 bases and J gave up 5 bases, with 15 bases separating them. CDR1 is SGHRS, CDR2 YFSETQ, per germline. The CDR3 DNA follows: TGCGCCAGCAGCCCCGGGTGGGTTGGGACCGGGGAGCTGTTTTTT. This sequence encodes CASSPGWVGTGELFF.

V is TRBV2 and J is TRBJ2-2; possibly TRBD1 for D (6 bases). CDR3 length: 13 amino acids. Deletions cut 8 bases from V and 0 bases from J, with 7 bases between. CDR1 is SNHLY and CDR2 is FYNNEI in the germline V gene. The CDR3 DNA follows: TGTGCCAGCCGACAGGCGAACACCGGGGAGCTGTTTTTT. Its protein is CASRQANTGELFF.

V gene TRBV27 combines with J gene TRBJ2-1; 13 bases match TRBD2. The CDR3 is 19 residues long. V lost 6 bases and J lost 2; bases outside the gene matches: 13. CDR1 and CDR2 from the germline V gene are MNHEY and SMNVEV (reference sequence). The CDR3 reads CASSRMGTSGKIPYNEQFF. CDR3 bases: TGTGCCAGCAGCCGTATGGGGACTAGCGGGAAAATCCCCTACAATGAGCAGTTCTTC.

The rearrangement joins TRBV7-6 to TRBJ2-7, with 7 bases identical to TRBD2. J was trimmed by 10 bases and V by 5 bases; bases with no gene match: 14. CDR1 and CDR2 (germline): SGHVS, FNYEAQ. The CDR3 sequence is 14 residues long. CDR3 region: CASSPGGPLGAQYF. The CDR3 DNA is TGTGCCAGCAGCCCGGGGGGACCACTGGGAGCACAGTACTTC.

The V and J genes are TRBV4-1 and TRBJ2-1; 14 bases are a match to TRBD2. Germline CDR1 MGHRA, CDR2 YSYEKL. The CDR3 covers 16 residues. Trimming at V came to 2 bases and at J to 7 bases, leaving 4 bases not matched to a gene. The CDR3 is CASSQPTSGRGNEQFF. The DNA for the CDR3 is TGCGCCAGCAGCCAACCGACTAGCGGGAGGGGGAATGAGCAGTTCTTC.

The chain recombines TRBV6-6 with TRBJ2-2; D is unclear. This CDR3 is 16 amino acids long. Per germline, CDR1 MNHNY and CDR2 SVGAGI (reference sequence). The V end was cut by 2 bases, the J end by 8 bases, with 18 bases between. CDR3 region: CASSYDRALVSGELFF. Here the CDR3 DNA reads TGTGCCAGCAGTTACGACCGGGCCCTGGTGTCGGGGGAGCTGTTTTTT.

This clone was seen only once. This chain uses TRBV5-6 with TRBJ2-7, with unresolved D. Trimming took off 4 bases at V and 2 bases at J, with 10 bases between the two ends. Germline V lookup: CDR1 SGHDT, CDR2 YYEEEE. CDR3 length equals 13 residues. The CDR3 sequence: CASSAIGTYEQYF. The CDR3 DNA reads TGTGCCAGCAGCGCGATAGGAACCTACGAGCAGTACTTC. Full variable domain (rest looked up from reference TRBV5-6 and TRBJ2-7): DAGVTQSPTHLIKTRGQQVTLRCSPKSGHDTVSWYQQALGQGPQFIFQYYEEEERQRGNFPDRFSGHQFPNYSSELNVNALLLGDSALYLCASSAIGTYEQYFGPGTRLTVT.

Concerning this clone: This sample includes further DNA sequences coding for the same CDR3. This rearrangement joins TRBV7-2 to TRBJ2-2; possible D gene TRBD1, 5 bases. The ends were cut back, 3 bases at V and 0 bases at J, with 8 bases in the middle. Germline CDR1 and CDR2: SGHTA and FQGNSA. The CDR3 totals 15 residues. DNA of the CDR3: TGTGCCAGCAGCTTGGGCAGGGCGAACACCGGGGAGCTGTTTTTT. Amino acid sequence: CASSLGRANTGELFF.

CDR3 protein: CASSPTRDRVNHEQFF. Here the CDR3 DNA reads TGCGCCAGCAGTCCCACCCGGGACAGGGTCAATCATGAGCAGTTCTTC. This chain connects TRBV10-1 to TRBJ2-1; 9 bases map to TRBD1. V lost 5 bases to trimming and J lost 8 bases; unmatched junction nucleotides: 13. The CDR3 runs to 16 residues. From germline, CDR1 is WNHNN and CDR2 SYGVQD (reference sequence).

V is TRBV10-3 and J is TRBJ2-7; TRBD2 agrees at 13 bases. The CDR3 consists of 15 residues. In germline, CDR1 is ENHRY, CDR2 SYGVKD. Trimming at V came to 5 bases and at J to 3 bases, leaving 4 bases not matched to a gene. The CDR3 reads CAISLGTSGNYEQYF. DNA for the CDR3: TGTGCCATCAGTCTCGGGACTAGCGGGAACTACGAGCAGTACTTC.

V is TRBV5-1 and J is TRBJ2-2, with a possible D match to TRBD2 (5 bases). Germline loops: CDR1 SGHRS, CDR2 YFSETQ. The CDR3 is 16 residues long. Trimming stripped 0 bases from V and 1 base from J, with 10 bases between. DNA of the CDR3: TGCGCCAGCAGCTTGGAAGGGAGACTGAACACCGGGGAGCTGTTTTTT. It encodes CASSLEGRLNTGELFF.

The chain has TRBV7-9 and TRBJ1-1, with 7 bases fitting TRBD1. Germline V gene data show CDR1 as SEHNR and CDR2 as FQNEAQ (reference sequence). The V gene end was trimmed by 5 bases and the J gene end by 2 bases; junction bases not matched to a gene: 11. The CDR3 spans 16 residues. In DNA, the CDR3 is TGTGCCAGCAGCCCAGGGGGGAGGGGGCGCAACACTGAAGCTTTCTTT. Protein sequence: CASSPGGRGRNTEAFF. The whole variable domain, remainder taken from reference TRBV7-9 and TRBJ1-1, is DTGVSQNPRHKITKRGQNVTFRCDPISEHNRLYWYRQTLGQGPEFLTYFQNEAQLEKSRLLSDRFSAERPKGSFSTLEIQRTEQGDSAMYLCASSPGGRGRNTEAFFGQGTRLTVV.

This clone was found once. This chain uses TRBV5-6 with TRBJ1-1; D unclear. V was trimmed by 4 bases and J by 4 bases, leaving 11 bases between them. The CDR3 totals 13 residues. Germline lookup yields CDR1 SGHDT and CDR2 YYEEEE. CDR3: CASSPSLFTEAFF. CDR3 DNA: TGTGCCAGCAGCCCGAGCCTGTTCACTGAAGCTTTCTTT.

The chain links TRBV7-8 to TRBJ2-2; D is uncertain. V shed 8 bases and J shed 4 bases, with 14 bases lying between them. From germline, CDR1 is SGHVS and CDR2 FQNEAQ. CDR3 length equals 14 residues. The CDR3 protein is CASRPREPTGELFF. The CDR3 nucleotides are TGTGCCAGCCGCCCTCGAGAACCCACCGGGGAGCTGTTTTTT.

This clone was detected once. The V gene is TRBV23-1, the J gene TRBJ1-2; D gene ambiguous. TRBV23-1 has ORF status, its function being uncertain. Trimming stripped 11 bases from V and 3 bases from J, with 4 bases between. The length of the CDR3 is 9 residues. DNA for the CDR3: TGCGCCCCTTACTATGGCTACACCTTC. Its protein product is CAPYYGYTF.

The CDR3 DNA sequence: TGTGCCAGCAGCTTAGAAGGCCAGGGGATGGCCGGGGAGCTGTTTTTT. It translates to CASSLEGQGMAGELFF. The rearrangement links TRBV7-9 to TRBJ2-2, with D possibly being TRBD1 (6 bases). The CDR3 covers 16 residues. V was cut by 1 base and J by 6 bases, with 15 bases left in between. CDR1 and CDR2 (germline): SEHNR, FQNEAQ (reference sequence).

The chain is built from TRBV11-2 and TRBJ2-1; 8 positions agree with TRBD2. This CDR3 is built from 15 residues. V lost 5 bases and J lost 6; bases outside the gene matches: 9. The germline V gene has CDR1 SGHAT and CDR2 FQNNGV. The CDR3 bases are TGTGCCAGCAGCGAAAGCGGGAGTCTACGCAATGAGCAGTTCTTC. It is translated as CASSESGSLRNEQFF.

This sequence joins TRBV18 and TRBJ1-5; D is ambiguous. Deletions cut 3 bases from V and 0 bases from J, with 15 bases between. The germline gives CDR1 KGHSH, CDR2 LQKENI. The CDR3 consists of 17 residues. The CDR3 loop reads CASSPPTGFNSNQPQHF. The DNA of the CDR3 is TGTGCCAGCTCACCCCCCACGGGGTTTAATAGCAATCAGCCCCAGCATTTT.

The chain employs TRBV14 and TRBJ2-7; no clear D. There are 11 residues in the CDR3. Germline loops: CDR1 SGHDN, CDR2 FVKESK. The V and J ends lost 3 bases and 6 bases respectively, with 6 bases between them. The CDR3 DNA is TGTGCCAGCAGCCAGGCGTCCGAGCAGTACTTC. It translates to CASSQASEQYF.

The chain links TRBV5-4 to TRBJ2-1; no clear D gene. The length of the CDR3 is 14 residues. From germline, CDR1 is SGHNT and CDR2 YYREEE (reference sequence). The V end was cut by 6 bases, the J end by 5 bases, with 15 bases between. The CDR3 sequence is CASTLFSQNNEQFF. The CDR3 nucleotides are TGTGCCAGCACCCTCTTTAGCCAGAACAATGAGCAGTTCTTC.

The chain employs TRBV5-1 and TRBJ2-5; 8 nucleotides agree with TRBD2. Per the germline V gene, CDR1 is SGHRS and CDR2 is YFSETQ. The J segment lost 1 base and the V segment lost 7 bases, leaving 3 bases of the junction unmatched. The length of the CDR3 is 13 residues. The DNA of the CDR3 is TGCGCCAGCTCGGGGGGGTTCCAAGAGACCCAGTACTTC. Its translation: CASSGGFQETQYF.

The V call is TRBV5-1, the J call TRBJ2-7; 9 nucleotides align to TRBD1. The V gene's germline CDR1 is SGHRS and CDR2 YFSETQ. CDR3 length equals 16 residues. V was pared by 2 bases and J by 0 bases, with 6 bases of the junction left unmatched. The CDR3 nucleotides read TGCGCCAGCAGCTTATATAAACAGGGGGCCTCCTACGAGCAGTACTTC. Encoded protein: CASSLYKQGASYEQYF.

Only one count was recorded for this clone. The chain carries TRBV28 and TRBJ1-5; no firm D call. Trimming stripped 6 bases from V and 0 bases from J, with 15 bases between. This CDR3 is built from 16 residues. Germline CDR1 is MDHEN and CDR2 is SYDVKM. Here the CDR3 reads CASRLSGSGSNQPQHF. The CDR3, as DNA: TGTGCCAGCAGACTTTCCGGGTCCGGTAGCAATCAGCCCCAGCATTTT. The full variable domain, in which reference TRBV28 and TRBJ1-5 provide the parts outside the CDR3, is DVKVTQSSRYLVKRTGEKVFLECVQDMDHENMFWYRQDPGLGLRLIYFSYDVKMKEKGDIPEGYSVSREKKERFSLILESASTNQTSMYLCASRLSGSGSNQPQHFGDGTRLSIL.

The V and J genes are TRBV9 and TRBJ2-1, with D tentatively TRBD1 (6 bases). The V gene's germline CDR1 is SGDLS and CDR2 YYNGEE. The CDR3 has 17 amino acids. V was clipped by 4 bases and J by 8 bases, with 25 bases between them. The CDR3 loop is CASSPGAGDYTGDEQFF. As DNA, the CDR3 is TGTGCCAGCAGCCCCGGGGCAGGGGATTATACGGGCGATGAGCAGTTCTTC.

The chain uses TRBV4-1 and TRBJ2-3; tentative D call: TRBD2 (5 bases). CDR3 size: 14 residues. Germline V gives CDR1 MGHRA, CDR2 YSYEKL. Trimming removed 2 bases from V and 7 bases from J, with 13 bases in between. CDR3 DNA sequence: TGCGCCAGCAGCCAACCGGGAACCAAACATACGCAGTATTTT. Protein sequence: CASSQPGTKHTQYF.

The chain combines TRBV12-2 with TRBJ2-5; no check of the table's D call, TRBD1, against the DNA was made. TRBV12-2 is tagged as a pseudogene. CDR3 size: 15 residues. CDR3 nucleotide sequence: TGTGCAAGTCGCCCCGCAGGACAGGGAAGGGAGACCCAGTACTTC. Amino acid sequence: CASRPAGQGRETQYF.

This chain links TRBV5-5 with TRBJ2-7, with TRBD2 matching over 9 bases. The CDR3 sequence is 15 residues long. The germline V gene has CDR1 SGHKS and CDR2 YYEKEE (reference sequence). Trimming cost V 2 bases and J 3 bases; bases outside gene matches: 6. The CDR3: CASSFGLAGLYEQYF. CDR3 sequence (DNA): TGTGCCAGCAGCTTTGGTCTAGCGGGACTCTACGAGCAGTACTTC.